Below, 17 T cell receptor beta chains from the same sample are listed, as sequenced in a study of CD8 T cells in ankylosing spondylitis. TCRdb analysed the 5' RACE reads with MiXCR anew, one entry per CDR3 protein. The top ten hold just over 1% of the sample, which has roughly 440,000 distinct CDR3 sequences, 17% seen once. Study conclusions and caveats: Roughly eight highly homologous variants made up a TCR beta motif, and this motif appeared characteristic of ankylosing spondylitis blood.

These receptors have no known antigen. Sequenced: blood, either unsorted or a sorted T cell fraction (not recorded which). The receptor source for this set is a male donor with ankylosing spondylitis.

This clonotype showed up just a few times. The CDR3 nucleotides are TGTGCCAGCAGCTGGCGAGGGATGAACACTGAAGCTTTCTTT. Protein sequence: CASSWRGMNTEAFF. The chain uses TRBV7-2 and TRBJ1-1; D gene unclear. Germline V gives CDR1 SGHTA, CDR2 FQGNSA. The V end was cut by 4 bases, the J end by 0 bases, with 9 bases between. This CDR3 contains 14 residues.

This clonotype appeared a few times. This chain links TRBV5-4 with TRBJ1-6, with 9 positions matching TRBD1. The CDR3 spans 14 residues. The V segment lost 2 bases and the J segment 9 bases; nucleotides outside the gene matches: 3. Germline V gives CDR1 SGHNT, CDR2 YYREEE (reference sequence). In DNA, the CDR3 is TGTGCCAGCAGCTTAACAGGGGGCGGTTCACCCCTCCACTTT. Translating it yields CASSLTGGGSPLHF.

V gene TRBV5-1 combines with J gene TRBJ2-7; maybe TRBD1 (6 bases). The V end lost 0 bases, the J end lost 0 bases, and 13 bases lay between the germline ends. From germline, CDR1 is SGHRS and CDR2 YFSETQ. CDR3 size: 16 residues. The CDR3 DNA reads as TGCGCCAGCAGCTTGGATGTGACAGGCAGCTCCTACGAGCAGTACTTC. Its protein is CASSLDVTGSSYEQYF.

The CDR3 region has the DNA TGTGCCAGCAAATCGCGCGGGGCAGGGGAGACCCAGTACTTC. Translated: CASKSRGAGETQYF. V and J are TRBV2 and TRBJ2-5; possibly TRBD2 for D (6 bases). Germline values: CDR1 SNHLY, CDR2 FYNNEI. The CDR3 extends over 14 amino acids. The V end was cut by 7 bases, the J end by 5 bases, with 17 bases between. The entire variable domain, with the rest obtained from reference TRBV2 and TRBJ2-5, is as follows: EPEVTQTPSHQVTQMGQEVILRCVPISNHLYFYWYRQILGQKVEFLVSFYNNEISEKSEIFDDQFSVERPDGSNFTLKIRSTKLEDSAMYFCASKSRGAGETQYFGPGTRLLVL.

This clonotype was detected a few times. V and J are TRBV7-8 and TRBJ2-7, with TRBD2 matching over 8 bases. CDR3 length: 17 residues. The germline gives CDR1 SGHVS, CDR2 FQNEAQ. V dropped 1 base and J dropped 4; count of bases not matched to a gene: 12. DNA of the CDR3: TGTGCCAGCAGCTTAGGGTCCAGCGCGGGGGGTTTGTACGAGCAGTACTTC. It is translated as CASSLGSSAGGLYEQYF.

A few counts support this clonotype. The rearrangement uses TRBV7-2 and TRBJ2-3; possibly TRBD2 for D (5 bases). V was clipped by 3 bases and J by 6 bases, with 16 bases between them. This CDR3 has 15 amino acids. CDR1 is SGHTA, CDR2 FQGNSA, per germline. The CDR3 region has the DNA TGTGCCAGCAGCTTTACAAGCGGATTCCTCGATACGCAGTATTTT. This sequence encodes CASSFTSGFLDTQYF.

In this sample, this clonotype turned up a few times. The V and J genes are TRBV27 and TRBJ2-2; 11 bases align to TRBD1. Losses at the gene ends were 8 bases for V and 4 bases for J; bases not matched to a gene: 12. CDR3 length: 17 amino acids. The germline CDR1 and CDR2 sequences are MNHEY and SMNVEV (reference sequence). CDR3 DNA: TGTGCCAGCTCGCTCACCGGGACAGGGGGACCCACCGGGGAGCTGTTTTTT. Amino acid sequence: CASSLTGTGGPTGELFF.

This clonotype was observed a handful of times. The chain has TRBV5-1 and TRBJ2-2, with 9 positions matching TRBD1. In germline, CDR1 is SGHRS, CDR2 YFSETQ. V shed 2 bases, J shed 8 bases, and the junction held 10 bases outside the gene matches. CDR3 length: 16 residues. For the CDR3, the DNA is TGCGCCAGCAGCTTCACGGGACAGGGCTTTGGAGGGGAGCTGTTTTTT. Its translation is CASSFTGQGFGGELFF.

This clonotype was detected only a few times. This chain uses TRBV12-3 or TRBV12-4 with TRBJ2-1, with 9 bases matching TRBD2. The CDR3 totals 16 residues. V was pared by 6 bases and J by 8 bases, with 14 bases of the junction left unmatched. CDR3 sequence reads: CASSRAGGTHPDEQFF. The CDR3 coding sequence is TGTGCCAGCAGCCGAGCGGGAGGAACCCATCCCGATGAGCAGTTCTTC.

CDR3 nucleotides: TGCAGCGTAGGATGGTCTGGTGAGACCCAGTACTTC. This encodes CSVGWSGETQYF. The V and J genes are TRBV29-1 and TRBJ2-5; D is ambiguous. The CDR3 sequence is 12 residues long. V lost 6 bases to trimming and J lost 5 bases, with 13 bases between them. Germline loops: CDR1 SQVTM, CDR2 ANQGSEA.

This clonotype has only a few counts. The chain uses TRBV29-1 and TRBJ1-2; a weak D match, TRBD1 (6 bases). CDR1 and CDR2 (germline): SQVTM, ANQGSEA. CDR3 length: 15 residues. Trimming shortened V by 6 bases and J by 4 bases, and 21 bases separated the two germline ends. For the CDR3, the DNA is TGCAGCGTCCCTGCGGGCCCATCCAGGGGCTATGGCTACACCTTC. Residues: CSVPAGPSRGYGYTF. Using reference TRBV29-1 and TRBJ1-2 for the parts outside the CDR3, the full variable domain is SAVISQKPSRDICQRGTSLTIQCQVDSQVTMMFWYRQQPGQSLTLIATANQGSEATYESGFVIDKFPISRPNLTFSTLTVSNMSPEDSSIYLCSVPAGPSRGYGYTFGSGTRLTVV.

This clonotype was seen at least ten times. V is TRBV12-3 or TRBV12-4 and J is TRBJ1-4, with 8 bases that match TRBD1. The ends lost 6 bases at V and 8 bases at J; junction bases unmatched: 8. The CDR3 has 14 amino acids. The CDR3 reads CASSNTGGREKLFF. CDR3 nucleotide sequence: TGTGCCAGCAGCAATACAGGGGGACGGGAAAAACTGTTTTTT.

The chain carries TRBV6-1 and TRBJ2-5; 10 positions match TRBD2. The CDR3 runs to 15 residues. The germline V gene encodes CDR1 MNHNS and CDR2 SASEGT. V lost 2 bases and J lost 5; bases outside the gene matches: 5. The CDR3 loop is CASSESGGAGETQYF. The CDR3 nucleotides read TGTGCCAGCAGTGAAAGCGGGGGGGCCGGGGAGACCCAGTACTTC.

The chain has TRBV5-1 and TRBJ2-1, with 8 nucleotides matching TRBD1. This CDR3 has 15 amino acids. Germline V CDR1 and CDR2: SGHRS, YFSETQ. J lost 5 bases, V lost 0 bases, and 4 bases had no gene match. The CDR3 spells CASSLVQGADNEQFF. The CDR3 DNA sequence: TGCGCCAGCAGCTTGGTTCAGGGGGCCGACAATGAGCAGTTCTTC.

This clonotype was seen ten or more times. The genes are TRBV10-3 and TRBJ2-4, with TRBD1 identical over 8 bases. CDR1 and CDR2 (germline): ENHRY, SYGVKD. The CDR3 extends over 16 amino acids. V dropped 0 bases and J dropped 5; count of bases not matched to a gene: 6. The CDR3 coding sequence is TGTGCCATCAGTGAGTCTCCAGGACAGGGTCAAAACATTCAGTACTTC. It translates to CAISESPGQGQNIQYF.

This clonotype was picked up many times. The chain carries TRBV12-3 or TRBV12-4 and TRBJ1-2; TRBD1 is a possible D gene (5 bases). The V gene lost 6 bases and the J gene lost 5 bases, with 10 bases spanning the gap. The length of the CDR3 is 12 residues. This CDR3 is CASSPEGYGYTF. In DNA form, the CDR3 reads TGTGCCAGCAGCCCGGAGGGGTATGGCTACACCTTC.

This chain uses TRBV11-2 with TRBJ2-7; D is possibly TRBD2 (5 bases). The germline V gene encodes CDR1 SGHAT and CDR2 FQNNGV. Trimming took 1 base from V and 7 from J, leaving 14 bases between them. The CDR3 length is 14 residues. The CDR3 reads CASSLAPLPGEQYF. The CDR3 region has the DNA TGTGCCAGCAGCTTAGCTCCGTTGCCGGGGGAGCAGTACTTC. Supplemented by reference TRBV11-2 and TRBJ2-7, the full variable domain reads EAGVAQSPRYKIIEKRQSVAFWCNPISGHATLYWYQQILGQGPKLLIQFQNNGVVDDSQLPKDRFSAERLKGVDSTLKIQPAKLEDSAVYLCASSLAPLPGEQYFGPGTRLTVT.